Presented here are 3 T cell receptor beta chains from one specimen sequenced in a study of blood T cell repertoires in COVID-19. Sequenced by immunoSEQ multiplex PCR; TCRdb stores in-frame clones only, minus some. The table records 90,000 to 100,000 clones, roughly 80% of them present only once. Sequenced: peripheral blood. The receptors stem from a man aged 60-69 years with acute or convalescent COVID-19.

The chain joins TRBV3-1 (or the pseudogene TRBV3-2) to TRBJ2-7; D perhaps matches TRBD2 (6 bases). The CDR3 is 16 amino acids. V was shortened by 3 bases and J by 6 bases, with 21 bases between the two germline ends. Per the germline V gene, CDR1 is LGHDT and CDR2 is YNNKEL (reference sequence). CDR3 coding DNA: TGTGCCAGCAGCCACGGTAGACCGGGAGAGACCCTCGAGCAGTACTTC. Translating gives CASSHGRPGETLEQYF.

This chain uses TRBV5-6 with TRBJ2-1; 12 bases map to TRBD2. V was pared by 4 bases and J by 8 bases, with 7 bases of the junction left unmatched. The CDR3 totals 15 residues. Germline V gives CDR1 SGHDT, CDR2 YYEEEE. The CDR3 DNA reads as TGTGCCAGCAGCCCCCAACTAGCGGGAGGCCATGAGCAGTTCTTC. Residues: CASSPQLAGGHEQFF.

The chain links TRBV30 to TRBJ2-7; 8 nucleotides line up with TRBD1. From germline, CDR1 is GTSNPN and CDR2 SVGIG (reference sequence). The CDR3 has 13 residues. The trim removed 0 bases at V and 6 bases at J, leaving 4 bases unmatched. The CDR3 loop is CAWSVDREGEQYF. The CDR3 DNA is TGTGCCTGGAGTGTGGACAGGGAAGGCGAGCAGTACTTC.